This T cell receptor beta chain was documented in a study of blood T cell repertoires in COVID-19. Here immunoSEQ multiplex PCR was the method, and the copy in TCRdb shows in-frame clones only, minus some. The data show approximately 400,000 clones, around 92% seen once. This CDR3 has 15 residues. Per the germline V gene, CDR1 is MNHEY and CDR2 is SMNVEV (reference sequence). The V and J ends lost 1 base and 4 bases respectively, with 13 bases between them. The material sequenced was peripheral blood. The chain carries TRBV27 and TRBJ1-1, with D tentatively TRBD1 (6 bases). This clonotype was obtained from a man aged 35 to 55 with acute or convalescent COVID-19. The CDR3 DNA follows: TGTGCCAGCAGTTTATTAGCGGGGGCTCCCACTGAAGCTTTCTTT. It encodes CASSLLAGAPTEAFF.